The 30 T cell receptor beta chains listed next were all sequenced from one sample in a study of shared T cell receptors in the human thymus. The table came from immunoSEQ multiplex PCR; TCRdb's copy has only in-frame clones and leaves some out. This sample has approximately 730,000 clones, with approximately 85% found just once. These same records also appear under a second study, on human thymus T cells.

Specimen: thymocytes. All receptors come from a girl in the first two years of life with a congenital heart defect.

The genes are TRBV2 and TRBJ1-6; possibly TRBD1 for D (6 bases). CDR1 and CDR2 from the germline V gene are SNHLY and FYNNEI. This CDR3 contains 18 residues. The V gene lost 1 base and the J gene lost 11 bases, with 24 bases spanning the gap. This CDR3 is CASSEGSVSRGGQAPLHF. DNA of the CDR3: TGTGCCAGCAGTGAAGGTAGTGTCTCCAGGGGTGGGCAGGCACCCCTCCACTTT.

The chain has TRBV7-9 and TRBJ1-2; D is undetermined. Trimming removed 5 bases from V and 5 bases from J, with 24 bases in between. Germline CDR1 reads SEHNR; CDR2 reads FQNEAQ (reference sequence). The CDR3 runs 17 residues. Here the CDR3 DNA reads TGTGCCAGCAGCGAAAAGCTGGACCGAGTCGGGGTTTATGGCTACACCTTC. Amino acid sequence: CASSEKLDRVGVYGYTF.

The chain links TRBV18 to TRBJ1-5, with a tentative D call TRBD1 (6 bases). The CDR3 runs 18 residues. CDR1 is KGHSH, CDR2 LQKENI, per germline. The V end was cut by 3 bases, the J end by 0 bases, with 18 bases between. The CDR3 here is CASSPRAPGDISNQPQHF. CDR3 in DNA: TGTGCCAGCTCACCCCGGGCCCCAGGGGATATTAGCAATCAGCCCCAGCATTTT.

The chain employs TRBV6-4 and TRBJ1-2, with D hard to call. V was trimmed by 5 bases and J by 7 bases, leaving 11 bases between them. The CDR3 consists of 12 residues. Germline CDR1 reads MRHNA; CDR2 reads SNTAGT. The CDR3 DNA reads as TGTGCCAGCAGTCAGCGACGGGTTGGCTACACCTTC. Protein product: CASSQRRVGYTF.

The genes are TRBV7-9 and TRBJ1-2; TRBD1 might be the D (5 bases). The germline V and J ends were trimmed by 4 bases and 0 bases, with 15 bases remaining between them. This CDR3 has 16 amino acids. The germline gives CDR1 SEHNR, CDR2 FQNEAQ (reference sequence). CDR3 coding DNA: TGTGCCAGCAGCTGGGGGGTTAAGGCAGCTAACTATGGCTACACCTTC. Translated, it gives CASSWGVKAANYGYTF.

V gene TRBV4-1 combines with J gene TRBJ2-1, with 9 bases aligning to TRBD2. The CDR3 runs 17 residues. Unmatched junction bases numbered 8, after V lost 0 bases and J lost 5 bases. CDR1 MGHRA and CDR2 YSYEKL come from the germline V gene. CDR3 DNA: TGCGCCAGCAGCCAAGACCCGGCTAGCGGGGCCCACAATGAGCAGTTCTTC. This codes for CASSQDPASGAHNEQFF.

The V and J genes are TRBV19 and TRBJ2-7, with D tentatively TRBD1 (6 bases). This CDR3 has 14 amino acids. Germline CDR1 is LNHDA and CDR2 is SQIVND (reference sequence). Trimming removed 5 bases at V and 2 bases at J, with 13 bases between. CDR3 amino acids: CASSPGTPTYEQYF. DNA for the CDR3: TGTGCCAGTAGTCCCGGGACACCTACCTACGAGCAGTACTTC. The full variable domain, its missing parts supplied by reference TRBV19 and TRBJ2-7, is DGGITQSPKYLFRKEGQNVTLSCEQNLNHDAMYWYRQDPGQGLRLIYYSQIVNDFQKGDIAEGYSVSREKKESFPLTVTSAQKNPTAFYLCASSPGTPTYEQYFGPGTRLTVT.

This sequence joins TRBV13 and TRBJ1-1; 11 bases are shared with TRBD1. Germline-derived CDR1 and CDR2 are PRHDT and FYEKMQ (reference sequence). The J segment lost 4 bases and the V segment lost 4 bases, leaving 2 bases of the junction unmatched. The CDR3 is 14 amino acids. CDR3 coding DNA: TGTGCCAGCAGCTCTGGGACAGGGGGCACTGAAGCTTTCTTT. Protein product: CASSSGTGGTEAFF.

This clone has only a few counts. The chain joins TRBV10-3 to TRBJ1-1; 7 bases are a match to TRBD1. The length of the CDR3 is 12 residues. Germline V gives CDR1 ENHRY, CDR2 SYGVKD. Trimming took 2 bases from V and 9 from J; bases not matched to a gene: 3. CDR3 DNA sequence: TGTGCCATCAGTGAGATGGACAGGAAAGCTTTCTTT. Protein product: CAISEMDRKAFF.

This chain connects TRBV27 to TRBJ1-1; 7 bases are shared with TRBD1. Germline-derived CDR1 and CDR2 are MNHEY and SMNVEV (reference sequence). This CDR3 comprises 13 residues. Unmatched junction bases numbered 5, after V lost 3 bases and J lost 7 bases. The CDR3 loop reads CASSLGQLDEAFF. CDR3 DNA: TGTGCCAGCAGTTTGGGACAGCTTGATGAAGCTTTCTTT.

The rearrangement links TRBV4-3 to TRBJ1-1, with 7 bases fitting TRBD1. The CDR3 sequence is 17 residues long. Germline CDR1 is LGHNA and CDR2 is YSLEER. V lost 5 bases and J lost 3; bases outside the gene matches: 15. DNA of the CDR3: TGCGCCAGCAGCACCCTGAACAGGGGTCCCAAGGACACTGAAGCTTTCTTT. Its protein is CASSTLNRGPKDTEAFF.

This clone occurred once. The chain links TRBV15 to TRBJ1-2; TRBD1 is a possible D gene (6 bases). Germline V lookup: CDR1 LNHNV, CDR2 YYDKDF (reference sequence). The CDR3 sequence is 18 residues long. The germline V and J ends were trimmed by 0 bases and 2 bases, with 19 bases remaining between them. The CDR3 reads CATSRELGAPGGNYGYTF. CDR3 coding DNA: TGTGCCACCAGCAGAGAATTAGGGGCTCCGGGGGGCAACTATGGCTACACCTTC. The full variable domain, with the rest looked up from reference TRBV15 and TRBJ1-2, is DAMVIQNPRYQVTQFGKPVTLSCSQTLNHNVMYWYQQKSSQAPKLLFHYYDKDFNNEADTPDNFQSRRPNTSFCFLDIRSPGLGDTAMYLCATSRELGAPGGNYGYTFGSGTRLTVV.

The V gene is TRBV29-1, the J gene TRBJ1-2; D remains unclear. The CDR3 length is 14 residues. The V and J ends lost 4 bases and 1 base respectively, with 13 bases between them. In germline, CDR1 is SQVTM, CDR2 ANQGSEA. The CDR3, as DNA: TGCAGCGTTGTAGTCGGTGGAGGTAACTATGGCTACACCTTC. Translating gives CSVVVGGGNYGYTF.

The gene calls are TRBV11-2 and TRBJ2-2; possible D gene TRBD1, 6 bases. Germline V lookup: CDR1 SGHAT, CDR2 FQNNGV. Trimming took off 1 base at V and 6 bases at J, with 18 bases between the two ends. The CDR3 runs 17 residues. CDR3 loop: CASSLGGPGTLAGELFF. DNA for the CDR3: TGTGCCAGCAGCTTAGGGGGGCCAGGGACGCTGGCCGGGGAGCTGTTTTTT.

The gene calls are TRBV30 and TRBJ2-1; D possibly corresponds to TRBD1 (7 bases). Germline V CDR1 and CDR2: GTSNPN, SVGIG (reference sequence). The ends were cut back, 4 bases at V and 6 bases at J, with 16 bases in the middle. The CDR3 length is 14 residues. In DNA, the CDR3 is TGTGCCTGGAACCCGAGACAGGGAGGCAATGAGCAGTTCTTC. It is translated as CAWNPRQGGNEQFF.

J is TRBJ1-1 and V is TRBV19; possibly TRBD1 for D (6 bases). CDR1 is LNHDA, CDR2 SQIVND, per germline (reference sequence). Trimming took 3 bases from V and 0 from J, leaving 17 bases between them. There are 17 residues in the CDR3. The CDR3 reads CASSIGAGRGLNTEAFF. In DNA form, the CDR3 reads TGTGCCAGTAGTATCGGAGCAGGGAGGGGGTTGAACACTGAAGCTTTCTTT. The variable domain in full, with the rest retrieved from reference TRBV19 and TRBJ1-1, is DGGITQSPKYLFRKEGQNVTLSCEQNLNHDAMYWYRQDPGQGLRLIYYSQIVNDFQKGDIAEGYSVSREKKESFPLTVTSAQKNPTAFYLCASSIGAGRGLNTEAFFGQGTRLTVV.

The chain uses TRBV27 and TRBJ1-6; 7 bases map to TRBD1. Trimming at V came to 2 bases and at J to 7 bases, leaving 17 bases not matched to a gene. The germline V gene has CDR1 MNHEY and CDR2 SMNVEV (reference sequence). The length of the CDR3 is 19 residues. CDR3: CASSLAGQAGRALNSPLHF. DNA for the CDR3: TGTGCCAGCAGTTTAGCCGGACAGGCGGGGCGTGCACTAAATTCACCCCTCCACTTT.

The chain combines TRBV6-5 with TRBJ1-2, with D unclear. V gave up 5 bases and J gave up 8 bases, with 9 bases separating them. CDR3 length: 11 residues. Germline CDR1 MNHEY, CDR2 SVGAGI. CDR3 amino acids: CASSAWWGYTF. CDR3 nucleotides: TGTGCCAGCAGTGCGTGGTGGGGCTACACCTTC.

V usage is TRBV5-8 and J usage is TRBJ2-3, with D uncertain. CDR3 length: 13 residues. The germline V gene has CDR1 SGHTS and CDR2 YDEGEE. Trimming stripped 5 bases from V and 4 bases from J, with 11 bases between. The CDR3 DNA reads TGTGCCAGCAGGTCAAAGAGAGCAGATACGCAGTATTTT. It encodes CASRSKRADTQYF.

The chain carries TRBV29-1 and TRBJ1-1, with a possible D match to TRBD1 (6 bases). V shed 4 bases and J shed 2 bases, with 29 bases lying between them. CDR1 is SQVTM and CDR2 is ANQGSEA in the germline V gene. This CDR3 has 19 residues. CDR3 in amino acids: CSVAAETHGQPLSNTEAFF. The CDR3 coding sequence is TGCAGCGTTGCGGCAGAGACACATGGACAGCCTCTATCAAACACTGAAGCTTTCTTT.

This clone has more than one count but fewer than ten. The chain links TRBV15 to TRBJ2-7, with D maybe TRBD1 (6 bases). The CDR3 runs 15 residues. Trimming stripped 3 bases from V and 3 bases from J, with 15 bases between. Germline lookup yields CDR1 LNHNV and CDR2 YYDKDF (reference sequence). The CDR3 is CATSSPLTGSYEQYF. The CDR3 DNA sequence: TGTGCCACCAGCAGTCCTCTCACAGGGAGCTACGAGCAGTACTTC.

J is TRBJ1-2 and V is TRBV29-1; no clear D gene. CDR1 and CDR2 (germline): SQVTM, ANQGSEA. The CDR3 totals 12 residues. The V gene lost 4 bases and the J gene lost 5 bases, with 11 bases spanning the gap. CDR3 bases: TGCAGCGTTGCCACAAAACCATATGGCTACACCTTC. Protein product: CSVATKPYGYTF.

The chain employs TRBV4-1 and TRBJ2-1; 9 nucleotides match TRBD1. From germline, CDR1 is MGHRA and CDR2 YSYEKL. The CDR3 covers 15 residues. After removal of 5 bases from V and 8 bases from J, the junction contained 10 bases not matched to a gene. CDR3 nucleotides: TGCGCCAGCAGCTACCGGGACAGGGCTCACGATGAGCAGTTCTTC. Amino acids: CASSYRDRAHDEQFF.

This rearrangement joins TRBV10-3 to TRBJ2-7; the match to TRBD1 covers 9 bases. This CDR3 comprises 13 residues. Germline V gene lookup returns CDR1 ENHRY and CDR2 SYGVKD. V lost 10 bases, J lost 4 bases, and 8 bases stayed unmatched. The CDR3 sequence: CASKQGAGYEQYF. CDR3 nucleotides: TGTGCCAGCAAACAGGGGGCAGGATACGAGCAGTACTTC.

In regard to this clone: Relative to the germline gene, one junction end is altered; a read error may explain this. The gene calls are TRBV2 and TRBJ1-2; D might be TRBD1 (5 bases). The CDR3 extends over 9 amino acids. Germline V gene sequence: CDR1 SNHLY, CDR2 FYNNEI. The CDR3 loop is CASIRGRFF. The DNA for the CDR3 is TGTGCCAGCATCCGGGGGAGATTCTTC.

On this clone itself: The same CDR3 can be traced to other DNA sequences in this sample. CDR3 nucleotides: TGTGCCAGCAGCGTAGAGGGACAGGGCACCGGGGAGCTGTTTTTT. As protein: CASSVEGQGTGELFF. The V gene is TRBV9, the J gene TRBJ2-2, with TRBD1 matching over 9 bases. There are 15 residues in the CDR3. The trim removed 0 bases at V and 4 bases at J, leaving 1 base unmatched. Germline V gene sequence: CDR1 SGDLS, CDR2 YYNGEE.

The rearrangement joins TRBV25-1 to TRBJ2-1; the D gene is possibly TRBD1 (6 bases). The germline V gene has CDR1 MGHDK and CDR2 SYGVNS. The CDR3 is 14 residues long. Trimming left V 4 bases short and J 4 bases short, with 11 bases between. The CDR3 loop reads CASSVQGWYNEQFF. CDR3 nucleotide sequence: TGTGCCAGCAGTGTCCAGGGGTGGTACAATGAGCAGTTCTTC.

The chain carries TRBV7-2 and TRBJ2-7; tentatively, D is TRBD1 (6 bases). The V end lost 5 bases, the J end lost 2 bases, and 16 bases lay between the germline ends. The germline gives CDR1 SGHTA, CDR2 FQGNSA. The CDR3 spans 15 residues. As DNA, the CDR3 is TGTGCCAGCAGCACGCAACAGGGCTTGGCCTACGAGCAGTACTTC. It is translated as CASSTQQGLAYEQYF. Together with reference TRBV7-2 and TRBJ2-7, the CDR3 gives the full variable domain: GAGVSQSPSNKVTEKGKDVELRCDPISGHTALYWYRQSLGQGLEFLIYFQGNSAPDKSGLPSDRFSAERTGGSVSTLTIQRTQQEDSAVYLCASSTQQGLAYEQYFGPGTRLTVT.

V is TRBV13 and J is TRBJ1-5, with D hard to call. Germline CDR1 PRHDT, CDR2 FYEKMQ (reference sequence). The CDR3 covers 14 residues. The ends were cut back, 5 bases at V and 0 bases at J, with 8 bases in the middle. The CDR3 loop reads CASSTRHSNQPQHF. The CDR3 coding sequence is TGTGCCAGCAGCACCAGGCATAGCAATCAGCCCCAGCATTTT.

CDR3 region: CASIRIAGSYEQYF. CDR3 nucleotides: TGTGCCAGCATTCGAATAGCGGGGTCCTACGAGCAGTACTTC. The V gene is TRBV2, the J gene TRBJ2-7, with TRBD2 matching 8 bases. The germline V gene encodes CDR1 SNHLY and CDR2 FYNNEI. The CDR3 consists of 14 residues. Germline trimming cut 7 bases from V and 1 base from J; bases unmatched to any gene: 6.